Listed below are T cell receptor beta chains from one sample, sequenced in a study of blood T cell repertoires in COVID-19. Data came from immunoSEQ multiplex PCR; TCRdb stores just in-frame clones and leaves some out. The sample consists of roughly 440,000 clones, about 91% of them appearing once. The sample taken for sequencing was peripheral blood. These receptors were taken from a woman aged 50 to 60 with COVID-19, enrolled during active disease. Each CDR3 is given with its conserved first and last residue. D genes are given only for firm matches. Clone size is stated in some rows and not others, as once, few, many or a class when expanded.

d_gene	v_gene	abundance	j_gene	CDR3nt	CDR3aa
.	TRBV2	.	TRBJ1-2	TGTGCCGAGCAAGGGGGGGCGTTTGGGTACACCTTC	CAEQGGAFGYTF
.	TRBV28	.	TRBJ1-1	TGTGCCAGCAGTCTCGACAGATACACTGAAGCTTTCTTT	CASSLDRYTEAFF
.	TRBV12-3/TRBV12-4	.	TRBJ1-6	TGTGCCAGCAGTTTCGACTTGAATTCACCCCTCCACTTT	CASSFDLNSPLHF
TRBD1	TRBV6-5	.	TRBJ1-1	TGTGCCAGCGGGGGCGAGACAGGGTATGAAGCTTTCTTT	CASGGETGYEAFF
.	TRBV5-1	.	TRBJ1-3	TGCGCCAGCAGCCCCGACTACTCTGGAAACACCATATATTTT	CASSPDYSGNTIYF
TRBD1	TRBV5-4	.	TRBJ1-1	TGTGCCAGCAGCCCGGACAGGAGGCCTGAAGCTTTCTTT	CASSPDRRPEAFF
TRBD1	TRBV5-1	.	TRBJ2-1	TGCGCCAGCAGCTCGGACAGGCCCCTTTACAATGAGCAGTTCTTC	CASSSDRPLYNEQFF
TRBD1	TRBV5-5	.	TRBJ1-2	TGTGCCAGCAGACAGACAGGGGCTAAAGGCTACACCTTC	CASRQTGAKGYTF
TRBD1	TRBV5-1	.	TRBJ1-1	TGCGCCAGCAGCCTCGGACAGGGTGGGGGCACTGAAGCTTTCTTT	CASSLGQGGGTEAFF
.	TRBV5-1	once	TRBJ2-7	TGCGCCAGCAGCTTTACAGGGATTAGGGACGAGCAGTACTTC	CASSFTGIRDEQYF
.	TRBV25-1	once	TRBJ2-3	TGTGCCAGCACAGGTAACACAGATACGCAGTATTTT	CASTGNTDTQYF
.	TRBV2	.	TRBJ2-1	TGTGCCAGCACGCCCCCCGGAGGGCCATCCTACAATGAGCAGTTCTTC	CASTPPGGPSYNEQFF
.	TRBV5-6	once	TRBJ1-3	TGTGCCAGCAGCTTGCCCTCAGGGCTAGGTGGAAACACCATATATTTT	CASSLPSGLGGNTIYF
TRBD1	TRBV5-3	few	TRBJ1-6	TGTGCCAGAAGCTTGGGACAGGGGTGGGATTCACCCCTCCACTTT	CARSLGQGWDSPLHF
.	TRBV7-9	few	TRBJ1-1	TGTGCCAGCAGCTTCAGCGGGGGAAACACTGAAGCTTTCTTT	CASSFSGGNTEAFF
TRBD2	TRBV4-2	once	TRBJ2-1	TGTGCCAGCAGCCAAGATACGCTAGGCGGGGGCTACAATGAGCAGTTCTTC	CASSQDTLGGGYNEQFF
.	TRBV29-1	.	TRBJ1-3	TGCAGCGCTGGTGGTTACAGCTCTGGAAACACCATATATTTT	CSAGGYSSGNTIYF
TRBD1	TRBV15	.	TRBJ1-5	TGTGCCACCAGCAGAGATTATGAGACAGGGAAACTTCGGCCCCAGCATTTT	CATSRDYETGKLRPQHF